Listed below are T cell receptor beta chains from one sample, sequenced in a study of control samples from healthy donors and cancer patients. Using immunoSEQ multiplex PCR, the repertoire was profiled, and TCRdb retains in-frame clones only, with some absent. The data contain approximately 180,000 clones, more than 85% of them singletons. Sequenced input: blood. The receptors here all came from a woman between 40 and 55 years old in good health. Each CDR3 is given with its conserved first and last residue. A D gene is named only where the DNA matches it firmly. Expanded clones get a size class; other rows say once, few or many, or leave the size out.

TRBJ1-1 | NA | TRBV10-2 | TRBD1 | CASSPQGWTEAFF | TGCGCCAGCAGCCCACAGGGGTGGACTGAAGCTTTCTTT
TRBJ2-5 | NA | TRBV12-3/TRBV12-4 | NA | CASSLGETQYF | TGTGCCAGCAGTTTAGGGGAGACCCAGTACTTC
TRBJ1-4 | once | TRBV7-8 | TRBD1 | CASSLQGAVREKLFF | TGTGCCAGCAGCTTACAGGGGGCGGTTCGGGAAAAACTGTTTTTT
TRBJ1-1 | NA | TRBV4-1 | TRBD1 | CASSQGTGSRSTEAFF | TGCGCCAGCAGCCAAGGGACAGGGAGTAGGTCCACTGAAGCTTTCTTT
TRBJ2-5 | NA | TRBV4-2 | NA | CASSQDRQETQYF | TGTGCCAGCAGCCAGGACAGACAAGAGACCCAGTACTTC
TRBJ2-3 | NA | TRBV7-3 | NA | CASSLDGGTQYF | TGTGCCAGCAGCTTAGACGGTGGTACGCAGTATTTT
TRBJ1-4 | few | TRBV6-6 | TRBD1 | CASRAGQGVRGEKLFF | TGTGCCAGCAGGGCCGGACAGGGGGTACGGGGTGAAAAACTGTTTTTT
TRBJ1-1 | NA | TRBV13 | NA | CASSTLDRSRPAFF | TGTGCCAGCAGCACCCTAGACCGTTCCCGACCGGCTTTCTTT
TRBJ1-2 | NA | TRBV6-2/TRBV6-3 | NA | CASSYFPNYGYTF | TGTGCCAGCAGTTACTTCCCTAACTATGGCTACACCTTC
TRBJ2-5 | NA | TRBV4-1 | NA | CASGGSDQETQYF | TGCGCCAGCGGGGGGAGTGATCAAGAGACCCAGTACTTC
TRBJ1-2 | NA | TRBV19 | NA | CASSTDWSGSGYTF | TGTGCCAGTAGTACGGACTGGTCGGGTAGTGGCTACACCTTC
TRBJ2-5 | NA | TRBV5-5 | NA | CASSFPGGGETQYF | TGTGCCAGCAGCTTTCCCGGAGGAGGAGAGACCCAGTACTTC
TRBJ2-2 | NA | TRBV2 | NA | CASSEGQGTGELFF | TGTGCCAGCAGTGAAGGGCAGGGGACCGGGGAGCTGTTTTTT
TRBJ1-5 | NA | TRBV9 | NA | CASSARRGDSNQPQHF | TGTGCCAGCAGCGCGAGACGGGGAGATAGCAATCAGCCCCAGCATTTT
TRBJ1-1 | NA | TRBV20-1 | NA | CSARGSTEAFF | TGCAGTGCTAGAGGATCCACTGAAGCTTTCTTT
TRBJ1-1 | NA | TRBV6-5 | NA | CASLIGAQTEAFF | TGTGCCAGCCTAATCGGGGCCCAGACTGAAGCTTTCTTT
TRBJ1-4 | NA | TRBV4-1 | NA | CASSLIVGEKLFF | TGCGCCAGCAGCCTAATTGTCGGTGAAAAACTGTTTTTT
TRBJ2-1 | NA | TRBV10-3 | TRBD2 | CAISTPTSGGAREQFF | TGTGCCATCAGTACCCCCACTAGCGGGGGGGCCCGTGAGCAGTTCTTC
TRBJ1-1 | NA | TRBV10-3 | TRBD1 | CAIRTGLNTEAFF | TGTGCCATCAGGACAGGGCTGAACACTGAAGCTTTCTTT
TRBJ1-1 | NA | TRBV27 | NA | CASSSRAFF | TGTGCCAGCAGTTCCAGGGCTTTCTTT
TRBJ1-1 | NA | TRBV10-2 | NA | CASSETDNMNTEAFF | TGCGCCAGCAGTGAGACTGACAACATGAACACTGAAGCTTTCTTT
TRBJ2-4 | NA | TRBV7-9 | NA | CASSGIVGGQLAKNIQYF | TGTGCCAGCAGCGGAATTGTCGGGGGACAGCTAGCCAAAAACATTCAGTACTTC
TRBJ1-1 | NA | TRBV19 | NA | CASSRLNTEAFF | TGTGCCAGTAGTCGGCTCAACACTGAAGCTTTCTTT
TRBJ1-5 | NA | TRBV24-1 | NA | CATSDSSGGAQHF | TGTGCCACCAGTGACTCCTCAGGAGGAGCCCAGCATTTT
TRBJ1-1 | NA | TRBV11-2 | TRBD1 | CASSLTGMETEAFF | TGTGCCAGCAGCTTGACAGGGATGGAGACTGAAGCTTTCTTT
TRBJ1-2 | NA | TRBV6-5 | NA | CASSYSPGGYGYTF | TGTGCCAGCAGTTACTCGCCGGGAGGGTATGGCTACACCTTC
TRBJ1-2 | NA | TRBV24-1 | TRBD1 | CATSEGQGYGYTF | TGTGCCACCAGTGAAGGACAGGGCTATGGCTACACCTTC
TRBJ2-1 | NA | TRBV4-1 | NA | CASSRFRLNNEQFF | TGCGCCAGCAGCCGGTTCCGCCTTAACAATGAGCAGTTCTTC
TRBJ1-6 | NA | TRBV2 | NA | CASSERLISSYNSPLHF | TGTGCCAGCAGTGAAAGGCTCATAAGCTCCTATAATTCACCCCTCCACTTT
TRBJ1-2 | NA | TRBV2 | TRBD1 | CASSADREEGGYTF | TGTGCCAGCAGCGCGGACAGGGAAGAGGGTGGCTACACCTTC
TRBJ1-1 | NA | TRBV5-1 | NA | CASSLMIGTEAFF | TGCGCCAGCAGCTTGATGATTGGGACTGAAGCTTTCTTT
TRBJ1-5 | NA | TRBV3-1/TRBV3-2 | NA | CASSQDTGSNQPQHF | TGTGCCAGCAGCCAAGATACTGGGAGCAATCAGCCCCAGCATTTT
TRBJ1-3 | NA | TRBV18 | NA | CASSPATRQSSGNTIYF | TGTGCCAGCTCACCCGCCACGCGACAGAGCTCTGGAAACACCATATATTTT
TRBJ1-1 | NA | TRBV6-5 | NA | CASSQPDYRGAFF | TGTGCCAGCAGTCAACCGGACTACCGAGGGGCTTTCTTT
TRBJ1-1 | NA | TRBV4-1 | NA | CASSPERATEAFF | TGCGCCAGCAGCCCAGAGAGGGCCACTGAAGCTTTCTTT
TRBJ2-1 | NA | TRBV7-2 | NA | CASSLSRASSYNEQFF | TGTGCCAGCAGCTTAAGTCGGGCTAGCTCCTACAATGAGCAGTTCTTC
TRBJ1-2 | NA | TRBV6-5 | TRBD1 | CASSPFTGTGAGYTF | TGTGCCAGCAGTCCTTTCACCGGGACAGGGGCTGGCTACACCTTC
TRBJ1-1 | NA | TRBV4-1 | NA | CASEAGMNTEAFF | TGCGCCAGCGAAGCCGGCATGAACACTGAAGCTTTCTTT
TRBJ1-6 | once | TRBV7-9 | NA | CASSPADRSLHF | TGTGCCAGCAGCCCAGCAGACCGGTCCCTCCACTTT
TRBJ1-1 | NA | TRBV6-5 | NA | CASSYRGREAFF | TGTGCCAGCAGTTACAGGGGCAGGGAAGCTTTCTTT
TRBJ1-6 | NA | TRBV18 | NA | CASSPDYNSPLHF | TGTGCCAGCTCTCCCGACTATAATTCACCCCTCCACTTT
TRBJ1-1 | NA | TRBV7-9 | NA | CASSLIMDTEAFF | TGTGCCAGCAGCTTAATTATGGACACTGAAGCTTTCTTT